This passage covers 32 T cell receptor beta chains from one sample sequenced in a study of control samples from healthy donors and cancer patients. Sequencing used immunoSEQ multiplex PCR; TCRdb keeps in-frame clones, though not all of them. Here the sample spans around 150,000 clones, around 90% being singletons. The sequenced sample was blood. The source of these receptors is a man between 25 and 39 years old in good health.

The chain joins TRBV5-5 to TRBJ1-2; TRBD1 matches at 7 bases. The CDR3 has 15 amino acids. The trim removed 0 bases at V and 1 base at J, leaving 3 bases unmatched. Germline values: CDR1 SGHKS, CDR2 YYEKEE (reference sequence). CDR3 amino acids: CASSLGQGYNYGYTF. CDR3 coding DNA: TGTGCCAGCAGCTTGGGACAGGGATATAACTATGGCTACACCTTC. The complete variable domain, with remaining parts taken from reference TRBV5-5 and TRBJ1-2, reads DAGVTQSPTHLIKTRGQQVTLRCSPISGHKSVSWYQQVLGQGPQFIFQYYEKEERGRGNFPDRFSARQFPNYSSELNVNALLLGDSALYLCASSLGQGYNYGYTFGSGTRLTVV.

The CDR3: CASSPDPRDTQYF. CDR3 in DNA: TGTGCCAGCTCACCAGATCCCAGGGATACGCAGTATTTT. The rearrangement joins TRBV18 to TRBJ2-3; no clear D gene. CDR3 length: 13 amino acids. Germline loops: CDR1 KGHSH, CDR2 LQKENI. The germline V and J ends were trimmed by 2 bases and 6 bases, with 9 bases remaining between them. Looking up the rest from reference TRBV18 and TRBJ2-3 gives the full variable domain: NAGVMQNPRHLVRRRGQEARLRCSPMKGHSHVYWYRQLPEEGLKFMVYLQKENIIDESGMPKERFSAEFPKEGPSILRIQQVVRGDSAAYFCASSPDPRDTQYFGPGTRLTVL.

The V and J genes are TRBV27 and TRBJ1-1; 7 positions agree with TRBD1. Trimming cost V 6 bases and J 2 bases; bases outside gene matches: 6. The germline V gene encodes CDR1 MNHEY and CDR2 SMNVEV (reference sequence). The CDR3 is 14 amino acids. CDR3 in DNA: TGTGCCAGCAGCCTGACAGGGCCAAACACTGAAGCTTTCTTT. Protein: CASSLTGPNTEAFF.

The V and J genes are TRBV5-1 and TRBJ2-7, with D perhaps matching TRBD1 (6 bases). Germline V gene data show CDR1 as SGHRS and CDR2 as YFSETQ. CDR3 length: 17 amino acids. V lost 2 bases and J lost 3, with 21 bases in between. This chain's CDR3 is CASSLGNLQGDRYEQYF. For the CDR3, the DNA is TGCGCCAGCAGCTTAGGTAACCTACAGGGAGATCGCTACGAGCAGTACTTC. Filled out from reference TRBV5-1 and TRBJ2-7, the complete variable domain reads KAGVTQTPRYLIKTRGQQVTLSCSPISGHRSVSWYQQTPGQGLQFLFEYFSETQRNKGNFPGRFSGRQFSNSRSEMNVSTLELGDSALYLCASSLGNLQGDRYEQYFGPGTRLTVT.

The chain couples TRBV14 to TRBJ1-6; D may be TRBD1 (6 bases). Germline V lookup: CDR1 SGHDN, CDR2 FVKESK. The V gene lost 4 bases and the J gene lost 7 bases, with 8 bases spanning the gap. The length of the CDR3 is 13 residues. The CDR3 region has the DNA TGTGCCAGCAGCCGACAGGAAAATTCACCCCTCCACTTT. Encoded protein: CASSRQENSPLHF.

This sequence joins TRBV5-5 and TRBJ1-6; D is undetermined. The V end was cut by 4 bases, the J end by 7 bases, with 12 bases between. The germline CDR1 and CDR2 sequences are SGHKS and YYEKEE (reference sequence). This CDR3 has 14 amino acids. The CDR3 DNA sequence: TGTGCCAGCAGCCCCTGGACGGGGAATTCACCCCTCCACTTT. Its translation is CASSPWTGNSPLHF.

The CDR3 region is CASSERRGTGNTIYF. The CDR3 DNA follows: TGTGCCAGCAGTGAACGGAGGGGGACTGGAAACACCATATATTTT. V is TRBV2 and J is TRBJ1-3; weak D call: TRBD1 (6 bases). V dropped 2 bases and J dropped 2 bases, with 10 bases sitting between them. Per germline, CDR1 SNHLY and CDR2 FYNNEI. This CDR3 has 15 amino acids.

The chain links TRBV1 to TRBJ2-1; the DNA was not used to check the table's D call, TRBD2. TRBV1 is described as a pseudogene. This CDR3 contains 20 residues. CDR3 in amino acids: CTSSQVLTRARGGPYNEQFF. In DNA, the CDR3 is TGCACCAGCAGCCAAGTCCTTACTCGGGCTAGAGGAGGACCCTACAATGAGCAGTTCTTC.

This clone has only a few counts. The chain joins TRBV10-3 to TRBJ2-2; D not certain. V was trimmed by 4 bases and J by 1 base, leaving 1 base between them. Per germline, CDR1 ENHRY and CDR2 SYGVKD. CDR3 size: 12 residues. The CDR3 sequence: CAISGNTGELFF. The CDR3 nucleotides are TGTGCCATCAGTGGGAACACCGGGGAGCTGTTTTTT.

V gene TRBV6-2 or TRBV6-3 combines with J gene TRBJ1-3; D gene uncertain. The germline V gene encodes CDR1 MNHEY and CDR2 SVGEGT. This CDR3 is 16 amino acids long. V lost 6 bases, J lost 3 bases, and 18 bases lay in between. Here the CDR3 DNA reads TGTGCCAGCAGCCGGCTGGCCGTGCCGGGTGGAAACACCATATATTTT. Translated: CASSRLAVPGGNTIYF.

This chain links TRBV9 with TRBJ1-4; D perhaps matches TRBD1 (5 bases). Per the germline V gene, CDR1 is SGDLS and CDR2 is YYNGEE. The ends were cut back, 3 bases at V and 0 bases at J, with 12 bases in the middle. CDR3 size: 16 residues. The CDR3 loop is CASSDQGHSTNEKLFF. As DNA, the CDR3 is TGTGCCAGCAGCGATCAGGGTCACTCAACTAATGAAAAACTGTTTTTT.

This clone was found once. The chain links TRBV5-5 to TRBJ2-7; D might be TRBD1 (5 bases). CDR1 and CDR2 (germline): SGHKS, YYEKEE (reference sequence). The CDR3 is 15 amino acids. Trimming took 0 bases from V and 4 from J, leaving 14 bases between them. The CDR3 protein is CASSLARDRWYEQYF. The CDR3 coding sequence is TGTGCCAGCAGCTTGGCCAGGGATCGATGGTACGAGCAGTACTTC.

The chain employs TRBV25-1 and TRBJ1-5, with a weak D call TRBD1 (6 bases). V lost 3 bases and J 3 bases, leaving 12 bases between the germline ends. CDR1 is MGHDK and CDR2 is SYGVNS in the germline V gene. This CDR3 is 15 amino acids long. The CDR3: CASSDTGQLNQPQHF. CDR3 coding DNA: TGTGCCAGCAGTGACACGGGACAACTCAATCAGCCCCAGCATTTT.

This chain connects TRBV7-2 to TRBJ1-5, with 7 nucleotides matching TRBD1. V gave up 1 base and J gave up 4 bases; unmatched junction bases: 4. CDR3 length: 15 amino acids. Germline V gene sequence: CDR1 SGHTA, CDR2 FQGNSA. The CDR3 sequence: CASSLETGANQPQHF. The CDR3 DNA follows: TGTGCCAGCAGCTTAGAAACAGGGGCTAATCAGCCCCAGCATTTT.

The rearrangement uses TRBV15 and TRBJ1-4; TRBD1 matches at 7 bases. The CDR3 is 16 residues long. Germline values: CDR1 LNHNV, CDR2 YYDKDF (reference sequence). Trimming cost V 0 bases and J 5 bases; bases outside gene matches: 6. The CDR3 protein is CATSRDVGGSNEKLFF. The CDR3 nucleotides are TGTGCCACCAGCAGAGATGTAGGGGGCAGCAATGAAAAACTGTTTTTT. The full variable domain, with the rest looked up from reference TRBV15 and TRBJ1-4, is DAMVIQNPRYQVTQFGKPVTLSCSQTLNHNVMYWYQQKSSQAPKLLFHYYDKDFNNEADTPDNFQSRRPNTSFCFLDIRSPGLGDTAMYLCATSRDVGGSNEKLFFGSGTQLSVL.

This chain uses TRBV12-3 or TRBV12-4 with TRBJ1-2; TRBD1 matches 8 bases. The CDR3 is 13 amino acids. Germline trimming cut 6 bases from V and 3 bases from J; bases unmatched to any gene: 3. CDR3 region: CASSGQGDYGYTF. CDR3 coding DNA: TGTGCCAGCAGCGGACAGGGAGACTATGGCTACACCTTC.

The DNA of the CDR3 is TGTGCCTGGGGGGGGCTCCCGGGGACCGGGGAGCTGTTTTTT. Encoded protein: CAWGGLPGTGELFF. The V gene is TRBV30, the J gene TRBJ2-2; D possibly uses TRBD1 or TRBD2 (6 bases each). Between the trimmed V and J ends, which lost 5 bases and 5 bases, there was a span of 15 bases. Germline V lookup: CDR1 GTSNPN, CDR2 SVGIG (reference sequence). This CDR3 is 14 amino acids long.

This chain links TRBV7-9 with TRBJ2-3; 8 nucleotides line up with TRBD2. This CDR3 region has 17 residues. V was clipped by 1 base and J by 2 bases; unmatched bases: 8. Germline-derived CDR1 and CDR2 are SEHNR and FQNEAQ (reference sequence). The CDR3 coding sequence is TGTGCCAGCAGCTTAGAGAAAACGGGAGGGTCCACAGATACGCAGTATTTT. It encodes CASSLEKTGGSTDTQYF.

The chain has TRBV13 and TRBJ1-4; D is unresolved. V was cut by 5 bases and J by 5 bases, with 15 bases left in between. This CDR3 is built from 15 residues. In germline, CDR1 is PRHDT, CDR2 FYEKMQ (reference sequence). The CDR3 sequence is CASSLPQRPNEKLFF. The CDR3 DNA reads TGTGCCAGCAGCCTCCCACAGCGACCAAATGAAAAACTGTTTTTT. Full variable domain (outside the CDR3, taken from reference TRBV13 and TRBJ1-4): AAGVIQSPRHLIKEKRETATLKCYPIPRHDTVYWYQQGPGQDPQFLISFYEKMQSDKGSIPDRFSAQQFSDYHSELNMSSLELGDSALYFCASSLPQRPNEKLFFGSGTQLSVL.

The chain combines TRBV7-9 with TRBJ2-1; D is possibly TRBD2 (5 bases). Trimming stripped 3 bases from V and 3 bases from J, with 6 bases between. The CDR3 runs to 13 residues. The V gene's germline CDR1 is SEHNR and CDR2 FQNEAQ (reference sequence). The CDR3 DNA reads TGTGCCAGCAGCTTGGGAGACTACAATGAGCAGTTCTTC. It encodes CASSLGDYNEQFF.

This sequence joins TRBV5-1 and TRBJ2-3; tentatively, D is TRBD2 (5 bases). From germline, CDR1 is SGHRS and CDR2 YFSETQ. The CDR3 length is 16 residues. Trimming pared 0 bases from V and 6 bases from J, leaving 17 bases between. The CDR3 DNA reads TGCGCCAGCAGCTTGGGAGGTCCCACCTCGGGGGATACGCAGTATTTT. Amino acids: CASSLGGPTSGDTQYF.

The V call is TRBV30, the J call TRBJ2-3; TRBD2 matches 9 bases. CDR1 is GTSNPN and CDR2 is SVGIG in the germline V gene (reference sequence). The trim removed 4 bases at V and 11 bases at J, leaving 28 bases unmatched. The CDR3 spans 19 residues. CDR3 DNA sequence: TGTGCCTGGATACCGTGGACTAGCGCCACACCACAGCCCAGCGAGGGGCAGTATTTT. The encoded protein is CAWIPWTSATPQPSEGQYF. The complete variable domain, with remaining parts taken from reference TRBV30 and TRBJ2-3, reads SQTIHQWPATLVQPVGSPLSLECTVEGTSNPNLYWYRQAAGRGLQLLFYSVGIGQISSEVPQNLSASRPQDRQFILSSKKLLLSDSGFYLCAWIPWTSATPQPSEGQYFGPGTRLTVL.

This clone was counted a few times. The V and J genes are TRBV29-1 and TRBJ1-1, with TRBD1 matching 9 bases. From germline, CDR1 is SQVTM and CDR2 ANQGSEA. The CDR3 length is 14 residues. The trim removed 6 bases at V and 0 bases at J, leaving 5 bases unmatched. CDR3 bases: TGCAGCGTAGGACAGGGGCGCCTGAACACTGAAGCTTTCTTT. Protein product: CSVGQGRLNTEAFF.

The V gene is TRBV28, the J gene TRBJ2-7; D remains ambiguous. The CDR3 runs 12 residues. Germline loops: CDR1 MDHEN, CDR2 SYDVKM. V was shortened by 4 bases and J by 4 bases, with 8 bases between the two germline ends. The CDR3: CASSSRWYEQYF. CDR3 nucleotide sequence: TGTGCCAGCAGTTCCCGGTGGTACGAGCAGTACTTC.

The rearrangement uses TRBV6-6 and TRBJ2-1; TRBD2 aligns across 12 bases. In germline, CDR1 is MNHNY, CDR2 SVGAGI (reference sequence). The CDR3 sequence is 15 residues long. Losses at the gene ends were 6 bases for V and 7 bases for J; bases not matched to a gene: 7. The CDR3 DNA reads as TGTGCCAGCAGCCCAGGGACTAGCGGGTTGAATGAGCAGTTCTTC. It encodes CASSPGTSGLNEQFF.

The chain couples TRBV12-5 to TRBJ2-1; no definite D call. CDR1 LGHNT and CDR2 FRNRAP come from the germline V gene. V shed 1 base and J shed 11 bases, with 6 bases lying between them. The CDR3 consists of 11 residues. CDR3 region: CASGLGRQQFF. The DNA for the CDR3 is TGTGCTAGTGGTTTGGGCAGGCAGCAGTTCTTC.

V and J are TRBV27 and TRBJ2-3; 10 nucleotides line up with TRBD2. The CDR3 consists of 15 residues. The ends lost 8 bases at V and 1 base at J; junction bases unmatched: 6. Germline CDR1 reads MNHEY; CDR2 reads SMNVEV (reference sequence). CDR3 region: CASEGSGGGTDTQYF. For the CDR3, the DNA is TGTGCCAGCGAGGGAAGCGGGGGGGGCACAGATACGCAGTATTTT.

The chain links TRBV9 to TRBJ1-5; D possibly corresponds to TRBD1 (6 bases). This CDR3 is 15 amino acids long. Germline CDR1 and CDR2: SGDLS and YYNGEE. V was trimmed by 0 bases and J by 4 bases, leaving 11 bases between them. The chain's CDR3 is CASSVGTAGNQPQHF. Written as DNA, the CDR3 is TGTGCCAGCAGCGTAGGGACAGCGGGAAATCAGCCCCAGCATTTT.

The rearrangement uses TRBV14 and TRBJ2-3; 8 bases are shared with TRBD2. CDR3 length equals 14 residues. J lost 7 bases, V lost 5 bases, and 8 bases had no gene match. Germline V CDR1 and CDR2: SGHDN, FVKESK. The CDR3 DNA sequence: TGTGCCAGCAGCTCAAGCGGGAGTTGGAATACGCAGTATTTT. Residues: CASSSSGSWNTQYF.

CDR3 nucleotides: TGTGCCAGCGTGTCGTCAGTACCCGCCGAGCAGTACTTC. Its translation: CASVSSVPAEQYF. The chain joins TRBV2 to TRBJ2-7, with no clear D. Per germline, CDR1 SNHLY and CDR2 FYNNEI. The CDR3 contains 13 residues. The V end lost 8 bases, the J end lost 6 bases, and 17 bases lay between the germline ends.

This sequence joins TRBV18 and TRBJ2-1; TRBD1 is a possible D gene (6 bases). V was clipped by 3 bases and J by 7 bases, with 16 bases between them. There are 15 residues in the CDR3. The germline CDR1 and CDR2 sequences are KGHSH and LQKENI. The CDR3 DNA sequence: TGTGCCAGCTCACCGGGGGCCACTGAGACTAATGAGCAGTTCTTC. Amino acids: CASSPGATETNEQFF.

The chain recombines TRBV7-2 with TRBJ1-6, with D uncertain. Looked up from germline, CDR1 is SGHTA and CDR2 is FQGNSA. The V and J ends lost 1 base and 7 bases respectively, with 14 bases between them. CDR3 size: 16 residues. CDR3: CASSLVIGGGNSPLHF. CDR3 bases: TGTGCCAGCAGCTTAGTGATTGGCGGCGGAAATTCACCCCTCCACTTT. The full variable domain, rest sourced from reference TRBV7-2 and TRBJ1-6, is GAGVSQSPSNKVTEKGKDVELRCDPISGHTALYWYRQSLGQGLEFLIYFQGNSAPDKSGLPSDRFSAERTGGSVSTLTIQRTQQEDSAVYLCASSLVIGGGNSPLHFGNGTRLTVT.